The present T cell receptor (beta chain) was sequenced within a study of shared clonotypes between healthy human individuals. Study-wide context: The people who gave samples were a couple of women and a few men aged 18 to 49. Three plates each covered CD4 naive and memory; CD8 naive two, CD8 memory one.

Researchers divided each subset's genomic DNA evenly across several immunoSEQ plates. When replicate PCRs were run on sorted subsets, they used 150 to 200 ng DNA, 28,000 or so T cell genomes. Some clones are missing from TCRdb's copy, which holds only in-frame ones; the method was immunoSEQ multiplex PCR. The sample contains over 2 million clones, 95% of which appear only once. The sample consisted of naive CD4+ T cells sorted from blood. Subset indicated: CD45RA+ positively selected. The clonotype was recovered from a man between 18 and 29 years old in good health.

CDR3 DNA: TGTGCCAGCAGTGACGCCGGGGGCTATGGCTACACCTTC. Translating it yields CASSDAGGYGYTF. The chain couples TRBV6-4 to TRBJ1-2; tentatively, D is TRBD1 (5 bases). The CDR3 consists of 13 residues. CDR1 and CDR2 from the germline V gene are MRHNA and SNTAGT. The V end lost 2 bases, the J end lost 4 bases, and 8 bases lay between the germline ends.